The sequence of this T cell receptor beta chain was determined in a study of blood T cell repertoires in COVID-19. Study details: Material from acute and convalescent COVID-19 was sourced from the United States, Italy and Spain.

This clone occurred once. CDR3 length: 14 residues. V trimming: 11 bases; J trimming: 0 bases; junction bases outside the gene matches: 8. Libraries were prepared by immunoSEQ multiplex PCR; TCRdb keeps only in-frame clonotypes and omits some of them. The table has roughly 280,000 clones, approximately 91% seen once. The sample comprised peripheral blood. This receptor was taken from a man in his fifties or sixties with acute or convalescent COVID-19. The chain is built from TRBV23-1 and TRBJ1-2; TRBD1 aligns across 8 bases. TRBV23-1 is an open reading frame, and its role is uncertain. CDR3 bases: TGCGCCGACCGGGACAGGAACTCTAACTATGGCTACACCTTC. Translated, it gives CADRDRNSNYGYTF.